The entry below gives a single T cell receptor beta chain sequence along with its context. The antigen is undetermined. Method: immunoSEQ multiplex PCR; TCRdb's copy keeps in-frame clones and lacks some. The table lists approximately 65,000 clones, roughly 93% of them singletons, with 2.9% in the top ten. The CDR3 extends over 14 amino acids. Deletions cut 4 bases from V and 4 bases from J, with 13 bases between. Germline assignment: CDR1 LGHNT and CDR2 FRNRAP. This sample stems from a study of lymphopenia after photon versus proton radiotherapy. General observations from the study: Under photons, naive T cells and diversity fell while effector/memory populations rose.

The V and J genes are TRBV12-5 and TRBJ2-5, with D perhaps given as TRBD1 or TRBD2 (5 bases each). The source of this sequence is a woman in her 70s with pancreatic cancer. Specimen: peripheral blood, collected from a patient treated with photon-based radiotherapy. CDR3 residues: CASGSLRGGETQYF. The DNA of the CDR3 is TGTGCTAGTGGTTCCCTCCGTGGGGGAGAGACCCAGTACTTC.